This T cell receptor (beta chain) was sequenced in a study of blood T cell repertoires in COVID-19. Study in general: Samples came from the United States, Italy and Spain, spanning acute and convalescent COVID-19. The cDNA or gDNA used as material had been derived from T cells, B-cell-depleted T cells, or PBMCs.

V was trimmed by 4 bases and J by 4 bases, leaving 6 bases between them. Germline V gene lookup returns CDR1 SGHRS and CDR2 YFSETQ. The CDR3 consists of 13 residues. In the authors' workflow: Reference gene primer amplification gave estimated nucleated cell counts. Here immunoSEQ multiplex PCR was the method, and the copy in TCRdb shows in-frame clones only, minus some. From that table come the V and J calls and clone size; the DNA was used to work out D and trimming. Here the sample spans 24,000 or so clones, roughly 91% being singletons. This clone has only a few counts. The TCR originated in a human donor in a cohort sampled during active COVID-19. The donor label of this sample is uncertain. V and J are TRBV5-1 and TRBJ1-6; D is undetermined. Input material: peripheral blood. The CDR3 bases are TGCGCCAGCAGCAGGGAGTATAATTCACCCCTCCACTTT. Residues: CASSREYNSPLHF.